The 25 T cell receptor beta chains below were found in one sample sequenced in a study of cytomegalovirus exposure and HLA in healthy donors (dated by TCRdb to 2016 to 2017). Receptor amplification or capture employed the immunoSEQ multiplex PCR assay. For the multiplex PCR, a mixture combining 60 forward primers for TCR Vbeta segments and 13 reverse primers for TCR Jbeta segments was used. TCRdb took over this immuneACCESS table, retaining in-frame rearrangements with V and J assigned. Such tables are incomplete; in checked studies, under half of the missing clones stem from an unresolved V gene, and the remainder is unexplained. The sample includes about 110,000 clones, with about three quarters observed a single time. 2.5% to 3.5% of the sample comes from the top ten. The sequenced sample was PBMCs. The receptor source for this set is a woman between 55 and 75 years old in good health and CMV-seropositive.

This sequence joins TRBV18 and TRBJ2-5, with a weak D call TRBD1 (6 bases). The CDR3 has 15 residues. The germline V gene has CDR1 KGHSH and CDR2 LQKENI. V was trimmed by 3 bases and J by 9 bases, leaving 20 bases between them. CDR3: CASSPTRQEMVSQYF. In nucleotides, the CDR3 is TGTGCCAGCTCACCTACTCGACAGGAGATGGTGTCCCAGTACTTC.

The rearrangement links TRBV30 to TRBJ2-7; TRBD1 matches at 8 bases. This CDR3 is built from 12 residues. V gave up 5 bases and J gave up 4 bases; unmatched junction bases: 4. Germline values: CDR1 GTSNPN, CDR2 SVGIG (reference sequence). The CDR3 DNA reads TGTGCCTGGGGAACAGGGGGATACGAGCAGTACTTC. Amino acid sequence: CAWGTGGYEQYF.

The V and J genes are TRBV7-2 and TRBJ2-5; 7 bases are a match to TRBD1. V gave up 5 bases and J gave up 5 bases; unmatched junction bases: 11. This CDR3 has 15 amino acids. Germline CDR1 SGHTA, CDR2 FQGNSA. CDR3 region: CASSLQGNFKETQYF. The CDR3 nucleotides read TGTGCCAGCAGCCTACAGGGGAACTTTAAGGAGACCCAGTACTTC.

About this clone itself: Its ends do not fully match the called genes, so a read error is possible. The chain recombines TRBV10-3 with TRBJ2-7, with 13 bases that match TRBD2. Germline CDR1 and CDR2: ENHRY and SYGVKD. CDR3 length equals 15 residues. The CDR3 sequence: CASSRGLAGTYEQYF. For the CDR3, the DNA is TGTGCCAGCAGTAGGGGACTAGCGGGAACCTACGAGCAGTACTTC.

This clone was recorded only once. The chain combines TRBV6-5 with TRBJ2-1; 10 bases align to TRBD2. CDR3 length: 13 residues. CDR1 is MNHEY, CDR2 SVGAGI, per germline. With V trimmed by 11 bases and J by 8 bases, 9 bases remained unmatched. The CDR3 DNA reads as TGTGCCTCTTTCGCTAGCGGGAGACATGAGCAGTTCTTC. It is translated as CASFASGRHEQFF.

This clone came up once. The genes are TRBV10-1 and TRBJ2-7, with D hard to call. This CDR3 comprises 13 residues. Trimming took 0 bases from V and 9 from J, leaving 12 bases between them. Germline CDR1 reads WNHNN; CDR2 reads SYGVQD (reference sequence). The CDR3 sequence is CASSESYYTRQYF. In nucleotides, the CDR3 is TGCGCCAGCAGTGAGTCCTACTATACGCGGCAGTACTTC.

The chain is built from TRBV7-2 and TRBJ2-1, with 7 nucleotides matching TRBD2. CDR3 length equals 13 residues. Germline CDR1 SGHTA, CDR2 FQGNSA. Trimming removed 3 bases from V and 11 bases from J; junction bases left unmatched: 7. DNA for the CDR3: TGTGCCAGCAGCTTGAACCCAGCGGGGAAGCAGTTCTTC. It translates to CASSLNPAGKQFF.

J is TRBJ2-3 and V is TRBV6-1; TRBD2 is a possible D gene (5 bases). Germline V gene lookup returns CDR1 MNHNS and CDR2 SASEGT. The CDR3 is 17 residues long. With 0 bases removed from V and 1 base from J, the gap between germline ends came to 14 bases. The CDR3 DNA reads as TGTGCCAGCAGTGAAGCGCGGAGGTCGAGAGGCACAGATACGCAGTATTTT. Its protein product is CASSEARRSRGTDTQYF.

The rearrangement links TRBV11-2 to TRBJ2-3; 8 bases match TRBD1. This CDR3 region has 13 residues. Germline V lookup: CDR1 SGHAT, CDR2 FQNNGV. V trimming: 7 bases; J trimming: 6 bases; junction bases outside the gene matches: 6. The CDR3 is CASMISGGDTQYF. The CDR3 bases are TGTGCCAGCATGATTTCAGGGGGCGATACGCAGTATTTT.

Here the CDR3 DNA reads TGTGCCAGCAGTGGTCAGGGTGGCCAGGGCTACACCTTC. Amino acids: CASSGQGGQGYTF. The gene calls are TRBV6-5 and TRBJ1-2; a possible D gene is TRBD1 (5 bases). The CDR3 consists of 13 residues. Germline V gene sequence: CDR1 MNHEY, CDR2 SVGAGI. Trimming shortened V by 5 bases and J by 8 bases, and 15 bases separated the two germline ends.

This clone was picked up one time. The chain has TRBV7-6 and TRBJ2-7; D is perhaps TRBD1 (7 bases). Trimming shortened V by 1 base and J by 5 bases, and 9 bases separated the two germline ends. CDR3 length equals 13 residues. Germline V CDR1 and CDR2: SGHVS, FNYEAQ. The CDR3 bases are TGTGCCAGCAGCTTAGGCAGGGGGGACGAGCAGTACTTC. Translation: CASSLGRGDEQYF.

V usage is TRBV29-1 and J usage is TRBJ2-7; TRBD2 agrees at 7 bases. CDR3 length equals 15 residues. V was pared by 4 bases and J by 7 bases, with 16 bases of the junction left unmatched. Germline V gene sequence: CDR1 SQVTM, CDR2 ANQGSEA. The CDR3 sequence: CSVAEYRAGRREQYF. In DNA form, the CDR3 reads TGCAGCGTTGCCGAGTATCGAGCGGGGCGTCGGGAGCAGTACTTC.

This sequence joins TRBV6-1 and TRBJ2-7; TRBD1 agrees at 12 bases. Unmatched junction bases numbered 5, after V lost 0 bases and J lost 5 bases. Germline V gives CDR1 MNHNS, CDR2 SASEGT. CDR3 size: 16 residues. The CDR3 sequence is CASSEAGTGGRNEQYF. CDR3 sequence (DNA): TGTGCCAGCAGTGAAGCCGGGACAGGGGGCAGGAACGAGCAGTACTTC.

The rearrangement links TRBV9 to TRBJ2-7, with D maybe TRBD1 (6 bases). Trimming shortened V by 1 base and J by 0 bases, and 8 bases separated the two germline ends. This CDR3 contains 14 residues. Germline loops: CDR1 SGDLS, CDR2 YYNGEE. CDR3 sequence (DNA): TGTGCCAGCAGCGTACGGGACAACTCCTACGAGCAGTACTTC. Translating gives CASSVRDNSYEQYF.

CDR3 protein: CASSRPGASSGANVLTF. CDR3 in DNA: TGCGCCAGCAGCCGCCCGGGAGCCAGCTCTGGGGCCAACGTCCTGACTTTC. The rearrangement uses TRBV4-1 and TRBJ2-6; D might be TRBD2 (6 bases). The CDR3 extends over 17 amino acids. Germline CDR1 reads MGHRA; CDR2 reads YSYEKL. V was shortened by 4 bases and J by 0 bases, with 13 bases between the two germline ends.

V usage is TRBV7-2 and J usage is TRBJ2-7; a weak D match, TRBD1 (5 bases). V lost 5 bases, J lost 2 bases, and 13 bases lay in between. The CDR3 consists of 14 residues. Germline V gene lookup returns CDR1 SGHTA and CDR2 FQGNSA. The CDR3 nucleotides read TGTGCCAGCAGCCCACGGCAGGGAACCTACGAGCAGTACTTC. It specifies CASSPRQGTYEQYF. The full variable domain, rest sourced from reference TRBV7-2 and TRBJ2-7, is GAGVSQSPSNKVTEKGKDVELRCDPISGHTALYWYRQSLGQGLEFLIYFQGNSAPDKSGLPSDRFSAERTGGSVSTLTIQRTQQEDSAVYLCASSPRQGTYEQYFGPGTRLTVT.

The chain employs TRBV7-2 and TRBJ2-1; maybe TRBD2 (5 bases). The CDR3 runs 17 residues. Germline V gene sequence: CDR1 SGHTA, CDR2 FQGNSA. The ends were cut back, 1 base at V and 1 base at J, with 14 bases in the middle. The DNA of the CDR3 is TGTGCCAGCAGCTTAGAAACTACACGGACTTCCTACAATGAGCAGTTCTTC. Amino acids: CASSLETTRTSYNEQFF.

A single count supports this clone. The chain carries TRBV5-1 and TRBJ2-2; TRBD2 matches at 15 bases. This CDR3 is built from 16 residues. Per the germline V gene, CDR1 is SGHRS and CDR2 is YFSETQ. After removal of 4 bases from V and 4 bases from J, the junction contained 2 bases not matched to a gene. CDR3 DNA sequence: TGCGCCAGCAGCGGGACTAGCGGGAGGTCCACCGGGGAGCTGTTTTTT. This encodes CASSGTSGRSTGELFF.

The V gene is TRBV5-1, the J gene TRBJ2-3, with a tentative D call TRBD2 (5 bases). The ends were cut back, 3 bases at V and 6 bases at J, with 11 bases in the middle. This CDR3 is 13 amino acids long. Looked up from germline, CDR1 is SGHRS and CDR2 is YFSETQ. As DNA, the CDR3 is TGCGCCAGCAGCTCCCCGGGGTCGGATACGCAGTATTTT. As protein: CASSSPGSDTQYF.

V is TRBV19 and J is TRBJ1-5, with a possible D match to TRBD1 (6 bases). The CDR3 runs to 12 residues. The germline V and J ends were trimmed by 7 bases and 8 bases, with 12 bases remaining between them. Germline V gene data show CDR1 as LNHDA and CDR2 as SQIVND (reference sequence). The DNA for the CDR3 is TGTGCCAGTACCCCCGAGGGGGAGCCCCAGCATTTT. Its protein product is CASTPEGEPQHF. Variable domain in full (rest from reference TRBV19 and TRBJ1-5): DGGITQSPKYLFRKEGQNVTLSCEQNLNHDAMYWYRQDPGQGLRLIYYSQIVNDFQKGDIAEGYSVSREKKESFPLTVTSAQKNPTAFYLCASTPEGEPQHFGDGTRLSIL.

This rearrangement joins TRBV7-9 to TRBJ2-1, with TRBD1 matching 10 bases. Germline V gene lookup returns CDR1 SEHNR and CDR2 FQNEAQ (reference sequence). V was clipped by 5 bases and J by 7 bases; unmatched bases: 8. The CDR3 has 15 residues. The CDR3 coding sequence is TGTGCCAGCAGCCTCCGGGACAGGGGATCGAATGAGCAGTTCTTC. This sequence encodes CASSLRDRGSNEQFF.

The gene calls are TRBV18 and TRBJ1-6; possibly TRBD1 for D (5 bases). V gave up 4 bases and J gave up 10 bases, with 14 bases separating them. This CDR3 comprises 14 residues. CDR1 KGHSH and CDR2 LQKENI come from the germline V gene. The CDR3 sequence: CASSLSDKKSPLHF. As DNA, the CDR3 is TGTGCCAGCTCACTCTCGGACAAGAAATCACCCCTCCACTTT.

The CDR3 bases are TGTGCCAGCTCACCACAGGGGCTTGAGCAGTTCTTC. Protein sequence: CASSPQGLEQFF. The chain couples TRBV18 to TRBJ2-1, with a possible D match to TRBD1 (5 bases). Trimming took off 1 base at V and 9 bases at J, with 7 bases between the two ends. There are 12 residues in the CDR3. In germline, CDR1 is KGHSH, CDR2 LQKENI.

This sequence joins TRBV27 and TRBJ2-2; no firm D call. V was shortened by 2 bases and J by 7 bases, with 11 bases between the two germline ends. Germline V gene data show CDR1 as MNHEY and CDR2 as SMNVEV (reference sequence). This CDR3 has 14 amino acids. Written as DNA, the CDR3 is TGTGCCAGCAGTTTAAGACGGAGAGACGGGGAGCTGTTTTTT. Translated: CASSLRRRDGELFF.

This clone was picked up a small number of times. CDR3 sequence: CARKAPGANGYTF. The CDR3 nucleotides read TGTGCCAGGAAAGCCCCAGGGGCGAATGGCTACACCTTC. V usage is TRBV2 and J usage is TRBJ1-2; tentative D call: TRBD1 (6 bases). Germline V gene data show CDR1 as SNHLY and CDR2 as FYNNEI. CDR3 length: 13 amino acids. The V end was cut by 9 bases, the J end by 6 bases, with 17 bases between.